The clone carrying this T cell receptor (beta chain) was observed many times. The sample comes from a study of CD8+ T cells in alopecia areata. CDR1 SGHAT and CDR2 FQNNGV come from the germline V gene. CDR3 length equals 15 residues. Germline trimming cut 2 bases from V and 6 bases from J; bases unmatched to any gene: 4. RNA was extracted and reverse transcribed into cDNA as the sequencing template. Here immunoSEQ multiplex PCR was the method, and the copy in TCRdb shows in-frame clones only, minus some. This sample yields hundreds of thousands of clones, of which around 62% are seen a single time; approximately 0.5% belongs to the top ten.

The J gene is TRBJ2-2, the V gene TRBV11-2, with TRBD2 matching over 9 bases. Material: CD4+ T cells sorted from blood, obtained at week 0. This TCR was sampled from a human donor with alopecia areata. In DNA, the CDR3 is TGTGCCAGCAGCTTACTGCGGGGGGGCCCCGGGGAGCTGTTTTTT. Protein product: CASSLLRGGPGELFF. Supplemented by reference TRBV11-2 and TRBJ2-2, the full variable domain reads EAGVAQSPRYKIIEKRQSVAFWCNPISGHATLYWYQQILGQGPKLLIQFQNNGVVDDSQLPKDRFSAERLKGVDSTLKIQPAKLEDSAVYLCASSLLRGGPGELFFGEGSRLTVL.